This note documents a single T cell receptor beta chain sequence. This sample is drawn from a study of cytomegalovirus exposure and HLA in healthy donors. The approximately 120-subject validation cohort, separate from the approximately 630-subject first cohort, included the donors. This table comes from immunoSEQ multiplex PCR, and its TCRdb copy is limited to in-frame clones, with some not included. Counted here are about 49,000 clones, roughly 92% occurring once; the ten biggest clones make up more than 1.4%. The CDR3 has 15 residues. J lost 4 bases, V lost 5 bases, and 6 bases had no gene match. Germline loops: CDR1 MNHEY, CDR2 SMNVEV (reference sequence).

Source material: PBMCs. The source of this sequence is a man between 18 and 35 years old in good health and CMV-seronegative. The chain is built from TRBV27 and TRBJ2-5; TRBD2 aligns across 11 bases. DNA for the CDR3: TGTGCCAGCAGTCGGCTAGCGGGAGGTGGAGAGACCCAGTACTTC. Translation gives CASSRLAGGGETQYF.